The present TCR beta chain was sequenced within a study of shared clonotypes between healthy human individuals. There were only Caucasian adults among the donors, and all lived in Nashville, Tennessee. Sequenced by immunoSEQ multiplex PCR; TCRdb stores in-frame clones only, minus some. The sample has more than 550,000 clones, 90% seen once. Concerning this clone itself: What it recognizes is unknown.

Study-wide results and limits: It was anticipated that sequencing depth would influence how many clonotypes donors shared. Of the naive CD4 clonotypes, around 4.7% were shared across several donors.

This sequence was found in a young man in good health. Some clones in this sample may be carry-over from other donors' samples. Material for sequencing was memory CD8+ T cells from PBMCs. This sample's subset: CD45RO+ cells pooled with CCR7-negative TemRA cells.

CDR3 nucleotide sequence: TGTGCCAGCAGCCCAGGGCCGAACACTGAAGCTTTCTTT. Translated, it gives CASSPGPNTEAFF. V and J are TRBV25-1 and TRBJ1-1; D may be TRBD1 (5 bases). V was shortened by 6 bases and J by 1 base, with 9 bases between the two germline ends. This CDR3 is built from 13 residues. CDR1 is MGHDK, CDR2 SYGVNS, per germline. Supplemented by reference TRBV25-1 and TRBJ1-1, the full variable domain reads EADIYQTPRYLVIGTGKKITLECSQTMGHDKMYWYQQDPGMELHLIHYSYGVNSTEKGDLSSESTVSRIRTEHFPLTLESARPSHTSQYLCASSPGPNTEAFFGQGTRLTVV.